This passage covers 13 T cell receptor beta chains from one sample sequenced in a study of Tregs in tolerant kidney transplant recipients. Repertoires were generated with immunoSEQ multiplex PCR, while TCRdb's copy carries only in-frame clones and drops some. The table shows about 77,000 clones, with 98% occurring only once. Sequencing was performed on CD4+ T cells from blood, taken before the transplant. The receptor source for this set is a human donor who received a combined kidney and bone marrow transplant.

J is TRBJ1-2 and V is TRBV7-9, with TRBD1 matching 7 bases. The ends lost 5 bases at V and 0 bases at J; junction bases unmatched: 12. There are 17 residues in the CDR3. Germline loops: CDR1 SEHNR, CDR2 FQNEAQ (reference sequence). Here the CDR3 reads CASSQPPGQDPNYGYTF. The CDR3, as DNA: TGTGCCAGCAGCCAACCCCCAGGACAGGACCCTAACTATGGCTACACCTTC.

The chain has TRBV7-3 and TRBJ2-3; 8 bases match TRBD2. V lost 3 bases to trimming and J lost 4 bases; unmatched junction nucleotides: 3. Germline CDR1 is SGHTA and CDR2 is FQGTGA. This CDR3 has 14 residues. The CDR3 DNA reads TGTGCCAGCAGCTTCAAGCGGGGGTCAGATACGCAGTATTTT. Its protein is CASSFKRGSDTQYF.

This clone was found once. The chain couples TRBV28 to TRBJ2-2, with 9 bases matching TRBD1. The CDR3 length is 16 residues. Germline V gives CDR1 MDHEN, CDR2 SYDVKM. J lost 3 bases, V lost 2 bases, and 4 bases had no gene match. The CDR3 DNA follows: TGTGCCAGCAGTTTAATTGGGACAGGGTACACCGGGGAGCTGTTTTTT. It codes for CASSLIGTGYTGELFF.

This sequence joins TRBV19 and TRBJ1-4; D ambiguous. Germline CDR1 LNHDA, CDR2 SQIVND (reference sequence). Trimming pared 6 bases from V and 5 bases from J, leaving 10 bases between. The CDR3 totals 13 residues. Written as DNA, the CDR3 is TGTGCCAGTAGCCAGACCGGGAATGAAAAACTGTTTTTT. Its translation is CASSQTGNEKLFF.

The chain couples TRBV7-2 to TRBJ2-7; 13 nucleotides agree with TRBD2. Trimming removed 5 bases from V and 7 bases from J; junction bases left unmatched: 8. This CDR3 comprises 15 residues. The germline CDR1 and CDR2 sequences are SGHTA and FQGNSA. CDR3: CASSPGLAGALEQYF. As DNA, the CDR3 is TGTGCCAGCAGCCCTGGACTAGCGGGAGCGCTTGAGCAGTACTTC.

This chain connects TRBV11-1 to TRBJ2-3; 10 bases are shared with TRBD2. Germline-derived CDR1 and CDR2 are SGHAT and FQDESV (reference sequence). V was pared by 5 bases and J by 3 bases, with 11 bases of the junction left unmatched. This CDR3 is 17 amino acids long. The CDR3 region is CASSPIPGLAYTDTQYF. In DNA form, the CDR3 reads TGTGCCAGCAGCCCAATTCCGGGACTAGCGTATACAGATACGCAGTATTTT.

This chain uses TRBV2 with TRBJ1-2; D call uncertain. Germline-derived CDR1 and CDR2 are SNHLY and FYNNEI. Trimming shortened V by 3 bases and J by 8 bases, and 10 bases separated the two germline ends. The CDR3 loop spans 12 amino acids. CDR3 bases: TGTGCCAGCAGTGAGCCCGGGAAGGGCTACACCTTC. This encodes CASSEPGKGYTF.

This clone was seen a handful of times. V is TRBV7-9 and J is TRBJ2-7; D remains unclear. Trimming took off 3 bases at V and 4 bases at J, with 7 bases between the two ends. Germline V gives CDR1 SEHNR, CDR2 FQNEAQ (reference sequence). The CDR3 loop spans 12 amino acids. The CDR3 region has the DNA TGTGCCAGCAGCTTGTCGGGTTACGAGCAGTACTTC. Its protein product is CASSLSGYEQYF.

The chain employs TRBV2 and TRBJ2-1; 8 bases are a match to TRBD1. With 7 bases clipped from V and 6 bases from J, the junction kept 8 bases outside the gene matches. This CDR3 is built from 14 residues. The germline gives CDR1 SNHLY, CDR2 FYNNEI. CDR3 sequence (DNA): TGTGCCAGCACCCGACAGGGGCCGGGCAATGAGCAGTTCTTC. Protein product: CASTRQGPGNEQFF. The full variable domain, in which reference TRBV2 and TRBJ2-1 provide the parts outside the CDR3, is EPEVTQTPSHQVTQMGQEVILRCVPISNHLYFYWYRQILGQKVEFLVSFYNNEISEKSEIFDDQFSVERPDGSNFTLKIRSTKLEDSAMYFCASTRQGPGNEQFFGPGTRLTVL.

This clone appeared once. This chain links TRBV5-1 with TRBJ1-2; D remains unclear. This CDR3 has 12 amino acids. V lost 6 bases, J lost 4 bases, and 10 bases lay in between. The germline V gene encodes CDR1 SGHRS and CDR2 YFSETQ. The CDR3 is CASTSSSYGYTF. The CDR3 DNA sequence: TGCGCCAGCACCTCTAGCAGCTATGGCTACACCTTC.

The DNA of the CDR3 is TGTGCCAGCAGCCAACTCCGGGACAGGGGCAACGAGCAGTACTTC. Encoded protein: CASSQLRDRGNEQYF. The chain couples TRBV6-1 to TRBJ2-7, with 10 bases matching TRBD1. CDR1 is MNHNS, CDR2 SASEGT, per germline. This CDR3 has 15 amino acids. With V trimmed by 6 bases and J by 5 bases, 10 bases remained unmatched.

The rearrangement joins TRBV7-2 to TRBJ1-5, with 7 nucleotides matching TRBD1. Germline loops: CDR1 SGHTA, CDR2 FQGNSA. J gave up 6 bases and V 5 bases, and 7 bases lay outside the gene matches. There are 14 residues in the CDR3. The CDR3 DNA reads as TGTGCCAGCAGCAAGGGCCAGGGGGTTCAGCCCCAGCATTTT. Residues: CASSKGQGVQPQHF.

The V gene is TRBV4-2, the J gene TRBJ1-1; the D is unclear. V shed 0 bases and J shed 1 base, with 9 bases lying between them. The V gene's germline CDR1 is LGHNA and CDR2 YNFKEQ. This CDR3 spans 15 amino acids. CDR3 residues: CASSQEYRSNTEAFF. CDR3 sequence (DNA): TGTGCCAGCAGCCAAGAGTATAGATCGAACACTGAAGCTTTCTTT.